A selection of T cell receptor beta chains follows, all from one sample in a study of blood T cell repertoires in COVID-19. TCRdb's table, derived via immunoSEQ multiplex PCR, lists solely in-frame clones and lacks some. The sample contains 65,000 to 80,000 clones, 82% of which appear only once. Sequencing was done on a sample of peripheral blood. These receptors were obtained from a man aged 45-65 years with acute or convalescent COVID-19. The CDR3 runs from the conserved cysteine through the conserved F or W. The D gene is left open where the match is weak. Rows give clone size only sometimes, using once, few, many, or a class for an expanded clone.

clone size,V gene,J gene,D gene,CDR3 DNA,CDR3 protein
NA,TRBV28,TRBJ1-1,NA,TGTGCCAGCAGTGACTCCAGGGGCTTGAACACTGAAGCTTTCTTT,CASSDSRGLNTEAFF
NA,TRBV6-5,TRBJ2-2,NA,TGTGCCAGCAGCGGGTCCCCCACCGGGGAGCTGTTTTTT,CASSGSPTGELFF
NA,TRBV28,TRBJ2-7,TRBD1,TGTGCCAGCAGCTTCCGGGACAGGGGACGGGGCGAGCAGTACTTC,CASSFRDRGRGEQYF
NA,TRBV7-3,TRBJ1-2,NA,TGTGCCAGCAGCTTAATGGGCAGGGATGGCGGCTACACCTTC,CASSLMGRDGGYTF
NA,TRBV30,TRBJ2-3,NA,TGTGCCTGGACCCAGCGTCCCAGCGGGAGCACAGATACGCAGTATTTT,CAWTQRPSGSTDTQYF
NA,TRBV29-1,TRBJ2-5,NA,TGCAGCGTTGGATTCGGGGTGGAGGCCCAGTACTTC,CSVGFGVEAQYF
NA,TRBV28,TRBJ2-7,TRBD1,TGTGCCAGCAGCCCCCTCCAGGGGGACTACGAGCAGTACTTC,CASSPLQGDYEQYF
NA,TRBV10-3,TRBJ1-2,TRBD1,TGTGCCATCAGGGGGACAGTCTATGGCTACACCTTC,CAIRGTVYGYTF
NA,TRBV19,TRBJ1-2,NA,TGTGCCAGTAGTATAAAGGGACATGATGGCTACACCTTC,CASSIKGHDGYTF
NA,TRBV15,TRBJ1-4,TRBD1,TGTGCCACCAGCAGAGATGGGGACAGGGGAGAAAAACTGTTTTTT,CATSRDGDRGEKLFF
few,TRBV18,TRBJ1-2,NA,TGTGCCAGCTCGCGGGGCTTAGCTAACTATGGCTACACCTTC,CASSRGLANYGYTF
NA,TRBV7-8,TRBJ1-1,TRBD1,TGTGCCAGCAGCTATACCACAGGGGGCAACACTGAAGCTTTCTTT,CASSYTTGGNTEAFF
few,TRBV2,TRBJ2-1,TRBD2,TGTGCCAGCACCTTGGGACTAGCGGGAGTGAATGAGCAGTTCTTC,CASTLGLAGVNEQFF
NA,TRBV6-5,TRBJ2-3,NA,TGTGCCAGCAGAACCGACGGGTTGAGCACAGATACGCAGTATTTT,CASRTDGLSTDTQYF
once,TRBV28,TRBJ2-1,TRBD2,TGTGCCAGCAGTTTAGCGGGAGCCGACAATGAGCAGTTCTTC,CASSLAGADNEQFF
once,TRBV21-1,TRBJ2-1,NA,TGTGCCAGCAGCAAAAGGGAAGCGGGCCGGGCCAAACAGTTCTTC,CASSKREAGRAKQFF
once,TRBV10-3,TRBJ2-7,NA,TGTGCCATCAGTGGGGAGTACGAGCAGTACTTC,CAISGEYEQYF
NA,TRBV24-1,TRBJ2-5,NA,TGTGCCACCAGTGATTCGAGACAGATCCAAGAGACCCAGTACTTC,CATSDSRQIQETQYF
NA,TRBV4-1,TRBJ1-1,TRBD1,TGCGCCAGCAGCCAAGTCGGAGGGGGCATCACTGAAGCTTTCTTT,CASSQVGGGITEAFF
NA,TRBV19,TRBJ2-7,TRBD2,TGTGCCAGTAGTACCCCCCAGGGACTAGCGGGGTCCTACGAGCAGTACTTC,CASSTPQGLAGSYEQYF
NA,TRBV29-1,TRBJ2-1,NA,TGCAGCGTTGATTCGGTTAGTGAGCAGTTCTTC,CSVDSVSEQFF
NA,TRBV6-2/TRBV6-3,TRBJ1-4,NA,TGTGCCAGCGGCCTAGTCGATCGTGAAAAACTGTTTTTT,CASGLVDREKLFF
NA,TRBV19,TRBJ1-1,NA,TGTGCCAGTAGTACCCAACAGAGACTGAACACTGAAGCTTTCTTT,CASSTQQRLNTEAFF
NA,TRBV16,TRBJ1-2,NA,TGTGCCAGCAGCCAATCCCTTCGTCCCAGGGGATCTTATGGCTACACCTTC,CASSQSLRPRGSYGYTF
NA,TRBV25-1,TRBJ2-7,TRBD1,TGTGCCAGCAGTACGGACAGGGGGCTCCCTTACGAGCAGTACTTC,CASSTDRGLPYEQYF
few,TRBV29-1,TRBJ2-3,TRBD1,TGCAGCGCCTGTGGTGGGACAGCCACCACAGATACGCAGTATTTT,CSACGGTATTDTQYF
once,TRBV18,TRBJ2-6,NA,TGTGCCAGCTCACCAACAGGAGCGTCACGCTCTGGGGCCAACGTCCTGACTTTC,CASSPTGASRSGANVLTF
once,TRBV11-2,TRBJ2-5,NA,TGTGCCAGCAGCCGGGATGGGGGGAGGACGGGAGAGACCCAGTACTTC,CASSRDGGRTGETQYF
NA,TRBV4-3,TRBJ1-2,TRBD1,TGCGCCAGCAGCCTCACCAGACAGGGCTGGAACTATGGCTACACCTTC,CASSLTRQGWNYGYTF
NA,TRBV2,TRBJ1-1,NA,TGTGCCAGCAGGGACTTGACCCTTGAAGCTTTCTTT,CASRDLTLEAFF
NA,TRBV9,TRBJ2-2,TRBD2,TGTGCCAGCAGCGTGGGAACTAGCGACAACACCGGGGAGCTGTTTTTT,CASSVGTSDNTGELFF
NA,TRBV6-2/TRBV6-3,TRBJ1-4,NA,TGTGCCAGCAGTTACGACAGGTTCAATGAAAAACTGTTTTTT,CASSYDRFNEKLFF
NA,TRBV3-1/TRBV3-2,TRBJ1-2,TRBD1,TGTGCCACAAATCAGGACAGGGGGCGCGACTATGGCTACACCTTC,CATNQDRGRDYGYTF
NA,TRBV27,TRBJ1-6,TRBD1,TGTGCCAGCCGGACCGGGACAGGGGGCCTGAGCTCCTATAATTCACCCCTCCACTTT,CASRTGTGGLSSYNSPLHF
NA,TRBV28,TRBJ1-2,NA,TGTGCCAGCAGTCCCGGACCGAGGGCCCTCGGCTATGGCTACACCTTC,CASSPGPRALGYGYTF
NA,TRBV9,TRBJ1-2,TRBD1,TGTGCCAGCAGCGTATCTGGACAGGTAAACTATGGCTACACCTTC,CASSVSGQVNYGYTF
NA,TRBV12-2,TRBJ2-3,NA,TGTGCAAGTCGCTTAGATTTGAAGCGGGGCACAGATACGCAGTATTTT,CASRLDLKRGTDTQYF
NA,TRBV5-6,TRBJ1-5,NA,TGTGCCAGCAGCATGGGAGATAGCAATCAGCCCCAGCATTTT,CASSMGDSNQPQHF
NA,TRBV6-5,TRBJ1-2,TRBD1,TGTGCCAGCAGTTACGGCAGGGGGTTCAGAAAGGGCTACACCTTC,CASSYGRGFRKGYTF
NA,TRBV7-6,TRBJ2-1,NA,TGTGCCAGCAGCTTAAACAGTGCCCCCTACAATGAGCAGTTCTTC,CASSLNSAPYNEQFF
NA,TRBV9,TRBJ2-5,NA,TGTGCCAGCAGCGTAGGCGGGGTCCTCCAAGAGACCCAGTACTTC,CASSVGGVLQETQYF
NA,TRBV2,TRBJ2-7,TRBD1,TGTGCCAGCAGTGACCCCCGGGGACAGATCTACGAGCAGTACTTC,CASSDPRGQIYEQYF
NA,TRBV28,TRBJ1-5,TRBD1,TGTGCCAGCAGCTCGGGACAGGGCAACAATCAGCCCCAGCATTTT,CASSSGQGNNQPQHF
few,TRBV15,TRBJ1-6,NA,TGTGCCACCAGCAGAGATAGTGCGAATTCACCCCTCCACTTT,CATSRDSANSPLHF
NA,TRBV7-2,TRBJ2-3,TRBD2,TGTGCCAGCAGCCAAACTAGCGGGAGTAGCGATACGCAGTATTTT,CASSQTSGSSDTQYF
NA,TRBV5-5,TRBJ1-5,TRBD1,TGTGCCAGCAGTCGGGACAGCTCCGGCAATCAGCCCCAGCATTTT,CASSRDSSGNQPQHF
NA,TRBV10-3,TRBJ1-3,TRBD1,TGTGCCATCAGTGGGCTGACAGGGGGATCGGACACCATATATTTT,CAISGLTGGSDTIYF
NA,TRBV5-4,TRBJ2-2,TRBD2,TGTGCCAGCAGCATGGTAGCGGGGGGGCTCGGCACCGGGGAGCTGTTTTTT,CASSMVAGGLGTGELFF
NA,TRBV15,TRBJ1-1,TRBD1,TGTGCCACCAGCAAGACAGGGGGGGAAGCTTTCTTT,CATSKTGGEAFF